The rows below give T cell receptor beta chains drawn from one sample of a study of T-cell reconstitution after alpha-beta-depleted transplantation in children. TCRdb reprocessed the PCR reads with MiXCR, giving one entry per CDR3 protein. This sample has 200,000 to 250,000 distinct CDR3 sequences, with approximately 11% found just once. The sequences come from PBMCs, collected before TCRalphabeta/CD19-depleted stem cell transplant. The receptors stem from a child in the first two years of life with acute myeloid leukemia, due to receive a stem cell transplant. Both conserved end residues are part of each CDR3. The D gene is left open where the match is weak. Clone size is given as how often the clone was seen (once, few, many) or a class if it is expanded.

>16|TRBV5-1|NA|TRBJ2-7|many
TGCGCCAGCAGCATGGGGTTCGGCGCTAACGGCGGCGAGCAGTACTTC
CASSMGFGANGGEQYF
>15|TRBV20-1|NA|TRBJ2-3|many
TGCAGTGCTAGAGCGGGGATCGGTAACACAGATACGCAGTATTTT
CSARAGIGNTDTQYF
>14|TRBV20-1|NA|TRBJ2-3|many
TGCAGTGCTAGGGTTGGTAGCGTGCGAGATACGCAGTATTTT
CSARVGSVRDTQYF
>15|TRBV7-2|TRBD2|TRBJ2-1|many
TGTGCCAGCAGCTTCGGGACTAGCGGCTACAATGAGCAGTTCTTC
CASSFGTSGYNEQFF
>15|TRBV12-3/TRBV12-4|NA|TRBJ1-1|many
TGTGCCAGCAGTTTTATAATTAAAATGGGGGGCGAAGCTTTCTTT
CASSFIIKMGGEAFF
>13|TRBV2|NA|TRBJ2-5|many
TGTGCCAGCACCAAGATGGGCGGGGAGACCCAGTACTTC
CASTKMGGETQYF
>13|TRBV6-5|NA|TRBJ2-5|many
TGTGCCAGCAGGGTCAGGGCAGGAGAGACCCAGTACTTC
CASRVRAGETQYF
>16|TRBV5-5|TRBD1|TRBJ2-3|many
TGTGCCAGCAGCTTGCTACCAGGGGGTACGCAAGATACGCAGTATTTT
CASSLLPGGTQDTQYF
>15|TRBV28|TRBD1|TRBJ2-1|many
TGTGCCAGCAGTGAGGGACAGGTCTCCCTAAATGAGCAGTTCTTC
CASSEGQVSLNEQFF
>16|TRBV29-1|TRBD1|TRBJ2-6|many
TGCAGCGTCGCTCTTGGGACAGTCACTGGGGCCAACGTCCTGACTTTC
CSVALGTVTGANVLTF
>14|TRBV5-1|TRBD2|TRBJ2-7|many
TGCGCCAGCAGCTCGGGACTAGCGGCTAACAAGCAGTACTTC
CASSSGLAANKQYF
>16|TRBV27|NA|TRBJ1-2|many
TGTGCCAGCAGTTTCCGGACGCCAGCACTGGGCTATGGCTACACCTTC
CASSFRTPALGYGYTF
>14|TRBV5-1|TRBD1|TRBJ1-2|many
TGCGCCAGCAGCACGGAGGGACAGAACTATGGCTACACCTTC
CASSTEGQNYGYTF
>15|TRBV5-1|NA|TRBJ2-7|few
TGCGCCAGCAGCATTACCGGGCAGGGGGGATACGAGCAGTACTTC
CASSITGQGGYEQYF
>17|TRBV15|NA|TRBJ2-1|many
TGTGCCACCAGCAGGATTGGAGGCCGGGTGGGACACAATGAGCAGTTCTTC
CATSRIGGRVGHNEQFF
>11|TRBV7-2|NA|TRBJ2-3|medium-sized
TGTGCCAGCAGCAGGACCAATACGCAGTATTTT
CASSRTNTQYF
>15|TRBV3-1|NA|TRBJ2-1|many
TGTGCCAGCAGCCTCTTTGGGGGACGTAACAATGAGCAGTTCTTC
CASSLFGGRNNEQFF
>16|TRBV24-1|NA|TRBJ2-2|many
TGTGCCACCAGTGATTTTTCGCAGGCGAACACCGGGGAGCTGTTTTTT
CATSDFSQANTGELFF